The 8 T cell receptor beta chains given below trace back to one sample, sequenced in a study of T cell repertoires in cytomegalovirus infection. MiXCR, run by TCRdb on the reads, gives a single entry per CDR3 protein. The data show 740,000 or so distinct CDR3 sequences, roughly 35% seen once. Specimen: PBMCs. These receptors originate from a human donor in good health (CMV status not recorded). Some clones in this sample may be carry-over from other donors' samples.

The J gene is TRBJ2-3, the V gene TRBV20-1; D is possibly TRBD2 (6 bases). Germline-derived CDR1 and CDR2 are DFQATT and SNEGSKA (reference sequence). The CDR3 spans 14 residues. V lost 1 base, J lost 4 bases, and 12 bases lay in between. CDR3 DNA sequence: TGCAGTGCTAGAGGGGCCTGGGGGGCAGATACGCAGTATTTT. It translates to CSARGAWGADTQYF.

V gene TRBV12-3 or TRBV12-4 combines with J gene TRBJ1-2, with D unresolved. The V gene lost 7 bases and the J gene lost 8 bases, with 17 bases spanning the gap. CDR3 length equals 13 residues. In DNA form, the CDR3 reads TGTGCCAGCACCCCCGCCGGGTCGAGAGGCTACACCTTC. Translation gives CASTPAGSRGYTF.

This clonotype was counted only a few times. The rearrangement uses TRBV7-9 and TRBJ1-1; tentatively, D is TRBD1 (5 bases). Germline CDR1 reads SEHNR; CDR2 reads FQNEAQ (reference sequence). The CDR3 runs to 15 residues. Trimming took off 1 base at V and 5 bases at J, with 14 bases between the two ends. The CDR3 DNA is TGTGCCAGCAGCTTAGGCACCTCGAGGGGAACTGAAGCTTTCTTT. Its translation is CASSLGTSRGTEAFF.

This clonotype was counted many times. This chain uses TRBV12-3 or TRBV12-4 with TRBJ2-1; no reliable D call. The length of the CDR3 is 15 residues. V lost 2 bases and J 7 bases, leaving 15 bases between the germline ends. The CDR3 is CASSLTGHESNEQFF. CDR3 DNA sequence: TGTGCCAGCAGTTTAACGGGTCATGAAAGTAATGAGCAGTTCTTC.

This clonotype was counted only a few times. The chain carries TRBV12-3 or TRBV12-4 and TRBJ2-7; D gene ambiguous. V lost 0 bases, J lost 6 bases, and 6 bases lay in between. The CDR3 covers 12 residues. The CDR3 loop is CASSLAVGEQYF. CDR3 DNA: TGTGCCAGCAGTTTAGCAGTGGGCGAGCAGTACTTC.

The V and J genes are TRBV7-6 and TRBJ2-7, with D perhaps being TRBD1 or TRBD2 (6 bases each). Germline assignment: CDR1 SGHVS and CDR2 FNYEAQ. The V and J ends lost 3 bases and 0 bases respectively, with 15 bases between them. This CDR3 spans 16 amino acids. CDR3 protein: CASSLGAGTDSYEQYF. CDR3 coding DNA: TGTGCCAGCAGCTTGGGGGCTGGGACTGACTCCTACGAGCAGTACTTC.

Worth noting for this clonotype: A read error may account for a junction end that differs from germline. This chain links TRBV7-8 with TRBJ2-5; 8 nucleotides agree with TRBD1. This CDR3 has 18 amino acids. CDR1 and CDR2 (germline): SGHVS, FQNEAQ. CDR3 in amino acids: CASSTGDRSDVRQETQYF. CDR3 DNA sequence: TGCGCCAGCAGTACAGGGGACAGGTCCGATGTACGGCAGGAGACCCAGTACTTC.

At least ten counts were recorded for this clonotype. The rearrangement links TRBV2 to TRBJ2-3; 8 bases agree with TRBD2. CDR1 and CDR2 (germline): SNHLY, FYNNEI. V gave up 1 base and J gave up 0 bases; unmatched junction bases: 3. This CDR3 has 16 residues. CDR3 DNA sequence: TGTGCCAGCAGTGAAGGATTAGCGGGAAGCACAGATACGCAGTATTTT. Translating gives CASSEGLAGSTDTQYF.